The source of this T cell receptor beta chain is a study of cytomegalovirus exposure and HLA in healthy donors (dated by TCRdb to about 2017). Some background on the complete study: According to an earlier analysis of 550 to 700 of the donors, 200 million or so T cells yielded some 110 million unique TCR beta sequences and more than 250 Gb of sequence data. An early release covering some 640 HLA-typed donors comprised about 300 gigabases of sequencing data and 85 million to 100 million unique TCR sequences. Of the roughly 400 genotyped donors, around 81% fell in the genetic ancestry cluster associated with self-reported Caucasian donors. The study aimed to test whether cataloging public T cell receptors could reveal signatures of past pathogen exposure. The study profiled the T cell repertoires of about 640 subjects by immunosequencing and related them to cytomegalovirus serostatus. Along with the roughly 670-subject first cohort, a separate validation cohort of 120 different subjects was used. The study combined high-throughput TCR immunosequencing, statistical association of individual TCRs with disease status, and machine learning to predict cytomegalovirus infection status. A later analysis re-examined previously published TCR beta repertoires from about 670 donors and added high-resolution HLA genotyping to investigate patterns of TCR occurrence. The later analysis used no new phenotypic data to find candidate immune exposures, relying instead on TCR beta sequences and their occurrence across donors. In an earlier analysis of 500 to 650 of the donors, high-throughput TCR beta sequencing was used to judge whether each TCR beta V gene segment behaved as functional or pseudogenic. Donor age, sex, ethnicity and CMV serostatus were compiled together with the repertoire data. In a later genetic analysis, genome-wide SNP genotypes for about 55% of the roughly 670 donors were used, and that subset was treated as a discovery cohort. Every repertoire in the discovery cohort had been generated on one and the same sequencing platform. Both class I and class II loci were covered by HLA typing, at four-digit resolution. Typing coverage varied by locus: roughly 620-640 donors for A, B, C, DRB1 and DQB1; around 560 for DQA1; over 600 for DPA1; 450 to 480 for DPB1. About five DR-DQ haplotypes were treated as single units for association and clustering because of strong linkage in the cohort. Across around 400 genotyped donors of the cohort, an average of about 240,000 unique TCR beta nucleotide sequences per donor were sequenced, and roughly 20% of those sequences were non-productive.

The cohort comprised 550 to 700 healthy bone marrow donors. At the time of sampling, all cohort members were nominally healthy, though unrecorded immune exposures were likely present. The donor was CMV seropositive and belonged to the group of around 300 seropositive cohort members. A peripheral blood sample was provided by each donor, and peripheral blood mononuclear cells were used for TCR beta sequencing. The Qiagen DNeasy Blood Extraction Kit was used to extract genomic DNA from the blood cell samples. General findings and caveats noted by the study authors: A later genetic analysis associated a missense DCLRE1C variant with V-gene and J-gene trimming of TCR beta chains, and an independent cohort replicated the association. Several of the top co-occurrence clusters appeared to be linked to parvovirus B19, influenza, CMV and Epstein-Barr virus, according to a later analysis. Across donors, most TCR sequences were observed very rarely, whereas some public TCRs were present in many individuals. Specific HLA alleles were associated with roughly 17,000 TCR beta sequences at a false discovery rate of 0.05 in a later analysis. Because HLA typing was unavailable for some donors at each locus, only the typed subset was used in association tests. The authors suggested that the approach could potentially be generalized to other disease states and immunological phenotypes. In a later genetic analysis, fewer N-insertions in productive TCRs were reported among donors in an Asian-associated ancestry cluster than the roughly 700-donor mean. In a later analysis, HLA-associated TCR beta chains were found to be more clonally expanded and to have lower generation probabilities than equally common non-associated chains. The sequencing pipeline was judged likely to have produced a cluster of highly shared sequence variants as a technical artifact. Sequencing depth was assumed to be roughly uniform across donors in the presence/absence analyses, though that assumption may not hold. According to a later analysis, TCR association rates differed among HLA loci, with DRB1 alleles showing the most associated TCRs and HLA-C alleles showing the fewest. In the study, approximately 150 TCR beta chains were listed as associated with cytomegalovirus. Because the 87-base-pair reads could not distinguish some IMGT-functional V segments, including TRBV6-2 and TRBV6-3, those segments were excluded. The only immune exposure information available for the cohort was CMV serostatus. Strong co-occurrence of HLA alleles, especially DR and DQ, made assigning TCR associations to individual alleles difficult. The classifier was reported to diagnose cytomegalovirus status with high specificity and sensitivity in both the original and validation cohorts. In a later analysis, most CMV-associated TCR beta chains were found to appear HLA-restricted, with HLA associations seemingly driven largely by CMV exposure. The cohort was sequenced for TCR beta chains only, and without alpha or paired-chain data the features that could be detected were limited. Because counts were too low, roughly 17 rarely observed V segments, including chromosome 9 orphons, were left out of the earlier analysis of 500 to 650 of the donors. A further reported finding was that TCR beta sequences accurately predicted the HLA-A and HLA-B alleles for most subjects in the first cohort. Linkage disequilibrium might explain the correlated functional status among segregating V segments, but an unknown experimental factor could not be ruled out. An earlier analysis of around 540 of the donors showed that most TCR beta V segments appeared in productive rearrangements either about 87% or about 30% of the time, which broadly matched IMGT annotations. Three of the identified cytomegalovirus-associated TCR beta chains were confirmed in vitro to be specific for cytomegalovirus antigens.

Counted from cysteine to phenylalanine, this CDR3 has 13 amino acids. Kept here is only the CDR3 DNA, which spans 39 bases and is read in frame from base 1. Reading the germline V gene gives CDR1 SGHVS and CDR2 FNYEAQ. The V and J ends are trimmed by 5 bases and 6 bases, leaving 14 bases between them. Libraries were constructed by the immunoSEQ multiplex PCR assay. For the multiplex PCR, a mixture combining 60 forward primers for TCR Vbeta segments and 13 reverse primers for TCR Jbeta segments was used. Amplification of the CDR3 region of rearranged TCR beta genes was performed with a multiplex PCR assay on genomic DNA. The Illumina HiSeq System was used to sequence the amplified TCR beta libraries as 87-base-pair reads. The source study handled its data this way. Across the roughly 600 repertoires, a later analysis counted roughly 84 million unique TCR beta chains, approximately 12 million of which were shared by at least two donors. Raw reads were error-corrected and collapsed into unique sequences with a nearest-neighbor algorithm that merged closely related sequences to remove PCR and sequencing errors. V, D and J gene segments were assigned by aligning CDR3 sequences to IMGT reference sequences. Each retained sequence needed at least a six-nucleotide match to both a V gene segment and a J gene segment. Rearrangements were called productive when the CDR3 lacked stop codons and stayed in frame with V and J; all others were non-productive. CDR3 was defined by IMGT convention, running from the second conserved V-encoded cysteine to the conserved J-encoded phenylalanine. The earlier analysis of approximately 590 of the donors excluded any sequence lacking an unambiguous match to a single V gene segment. An earlier analysis of around 600 of the donors classified V segments as functional when productive rearrangements were above 56.7% and as segregating when the standard deviation between donors was above 5%. To diagnose cytomegalovirus status from the catalog of TCR beta chain sequences, a statistical classification framework was built. A later analysis assigned V and J genes by comparing TCR nucleotide sequences with IMGT/GENE-DB human TR gene sequences. The TCRdist pipeline was used in a later analysis to assign CDR3 sequences and most-parsimonious VDJ recombination scenarios. A later analysis defined each TCR beta chain by its CDR3 amino acid sequence plus V-gene family, and excluded reads lacking a unique V-gene family. A later analysis removed 600 or so highly shared, low-generation-probability nucleotide sequences to deal with suspected cross-contamination and a sequencing artifact. In a later analysis, a clonal expansion index for each public chain was calculated from normalized within-repertoire ranks of inferred template counts. Generation probabilities in a later analysis came from a VDJ recombination model fitted to out-of-frame rearrangements, and those results were checked against IGoR. In a later analysis, TCR-TCR, TCR-HLA and TCR-CMV co-occurrence was scored with hypergeometric tests, and a repertoire-size bias correction was applied to TCR pairs. False discovery rates were estimated in a later analysis by permuting HLA or CMV assignments 20 times. In a later analysis, co-occurring TCRs were grouped using DBSCAN, with TCRdist sequence similarity added in when clustering inside HLA-allele-positive subsets. For co-occurrence clustering, repertoires with fewer than 30,000 or more than 120,000 public chains were excluded, along with roughly 5 repertoires with anomalous nucleotide sharing. TCRdb re-hosts the immuneACCESS table, in-frame sequences only. Its copies lack some clones; in the studies checked, an unresolved V gene accounts for under half of them, and the cause for the rest is not known. V and J calls and clone size are given by that table; D and trimming were obtained from the DNA. The sample table records 100,000 to 150,000 clones; more than 80% of these occur just once. The ten largest clones add up to under 7% of the sample.

Of note for this clone: No antigen is known for it. Nothing much larger sits one base from this clone, and base qualities are not available.

Sequencing was performed on PBMCs. The rearranged segments are TRBV7-6 and TRBJ2-7; TRBD1 is perhaps the D gene, given 5 matching bases. This clonotype originated in a middle-aged woman in good health and CMV-seropositive. This receptor has the CDR3 CASSGLGVGEQYF. Read as DNA, the sequence is TGTGCCAGCAGCGGTTTAGGGGTCGGCGAGCAGTACTTC.